The 10 T cell receptor beta chains given below trace back to one sample, sequenced in a study of identical twins. TCRdb independently ran MiXCR on the 5' RACE reads; one entry per CDR3 protein. The sample includes hundreds of thousands of distinct CDR3 sequences, around 8.3% of them seen just once. The sample was also reused in another study, on yellow fever vaccine responses in identical twins.

The sequenced sample consisted of PBMCs. The source of these receptors is a woman aged 18-35 years in good health.

The rearrangement joins TRBV5-5 to TRBJ2-7; TRBD2 is a possible D gene (6 bases). The CDR3 runs to 12 residues. With 3 bases removed from V and 5 bases from J, the gap between germline ends came to 9 bases. The germline V gene encodes CDR1 SGHKS and CDR2 YYEKEE (reference sequence). CDR3 loop: CASSWRVDEQYF. The CDR3 DNA follows: TGTGCCAGCAGCTGGAGGGTAGACGAGCAGTACTTC.

This chain uses TRBV12-3 or TRBV12-4 with TRBJ1-6; D not certain. The CDR3 consists of 12 residues. The V and J ends lost 0 bases and 14 bases respectively, with 8 bases between them. CDR3 amino acids: CASSLAQLTLHF. CDR3 nucleotide sequence: TGTGCCAGCAGTTTAGCCCAGCTCACCCTCCACTTT.

The rearrangement links TRBV6-2 or TRBV6-3 to TRBJ2-1; TRBD2 matches 7 bases. Trimming removed 6 bases from V and 7 bases from J; junction bases left unmatched: 9. Germline-derived CDR1 and CDR2 are MNHEY and SVGEGT. The CDR3 spans 14 residues. The CDR3, as DNA: TGTGCCAGCAGGACCTTGGCGGGAGTTAATGAGCAGTTCTTC. Its translation: CASRTLAGVNEQFF.

This clonotype showed up many times. This chain joins TRBV12-3 or TRBV12-4 and TRBJ2-7, with D perhaps TRBD2 (6 bases). Trimming took off 3 bases at V and 6 bases at J, with 9 bases between the two ends. The CDR3 has 12 amino acids. The CDR3 nucleotides are TGTGCCAGCAGTTTTGGCGGGGTCGAGCAGTACTTC. Its protein is CASSFGGVEQYF.

In its sample, this clonotype was seen a few times. The rearrangement uses TRBV27 and TRBJ1-2, with D perhaps TRBD1 (6 bases). The CDR3 consists of 14 residues. V lost 6 bases, J lost 3 bases, and 14 bases lay in between. CDR1 and CDR2 from the germline V gene are MNHEY and SMNVEV (reference sequence). CDR3 in amino acids: CASRGTGSDYGYTF. Here the CDR3 DNA reads TGTGCCAGCAGGGGAACAGGGTCCGACTATGGCTACACCTTC.

This clonotype has at least ten counts. This chain uses TRBV7-2 with TRBJ2-3; TRBD1 matches 10 bases. Germline loops: CDR1 SGHTA, CDR2 FQGNSA. There are 16 residues in the CDR3. Unmatched junction bases numbered 3, after V lost 1 base and J lost 2 bases. The CDR3 region has the DNA TGTGCCAGCAGCTTAGTAGGGACAGGGGTCACAGATACGCAGTATTTT. Translating it yields CASSLVGTGVTDTQYF.

This clonotype was seen a few times. The genes are TRBV3-1 and TRBJ2-7; 8 bases map to TRBD2. This CDR3 comprises 15 residues. Germline loops: CDR1 LGHDT, CDR2 YNNKEL (reference sequence). Trimming removed 1 base from V and 2 bases from J; junction bases left unmatched: 4. The DNA of the CDR3 is TGTGCCAGCAGCCAAGGTCCGGGACTAGCCTACGAGCAGTACTTC. Translated: CASSQGPGLAYEQYF.

This clonotype turned up a few times. V usage is TRBV20-1 and J usage is TRBJ2-7; D remains unclear. Germline V gene lookup returns CDR1 DFQATT and CDR2 SNEGSKA (reference sequence). Trimming removed 4 bases at V and 3 bases at J, with 13 bases between. The CDR3 length is 13 residues. CDR3 protein: CSAKSRTSYEQYF. The CDR3 nucleotides are TGCAGTGCTAAGTCTCGTACGAGCTACGAGCAGTACTTC.

The chain recombines TRBV28 with TRBJ2-1; D gene uncertain. V lost 8 bases, J lost 0 bases, and 14 bases lay in between. This CDR3 has 15 amino acids. Germline values: CDR1 MDHEN, CDR2 SYDVKM. The CDR3 here is CASYLGGSSYNEQFF. Written as DNA, the CDR3 is TGTGCCAGCTACTTAGGCGGTAGCTCCTACAATGAGCAGTTCTTC.

This clonotype has ten or more counts. The chain couples TRBV12-3 or TRBV12-4 to TRBJ2-2; 8 nucleotides agree with TRBD2. This CDR3 is 16 amino acids long. The V and J ends lost 6 bases and 5 bases, in that order; junction bases with no gene match: 11. Written as DNA, the CDR3 is TGTGCCAGCAGATTTGGACTAGCCTCCCGGACCGGGGAGCTGTTTTTT. Translating gives CASRFGLASRTGELFF.